This T cell receptor beta chain is drawn from a study of memory CD4+ T cells and cytomegalovirus serostatus. General study results and limits: The CMV-associated TCR signature appears largely within the CD4+ memory repertoire. CMV serostatus prediction reached median AUC approximately 0.95, or 0.91 with US-trained model. Each of fewer than 80 CMV-associated TCRbeta sequences occurred in one to five individuals.

Assay: immunoSEQ multiplex PCR; the TCRdb copy retains only in-frame clones and omits some. The sample shows around 45,000 clones, around 74% of them seen only once. Single viable CD3+CD4+CD8-CD45RO+ cells were sorted as the memory CD4+ T cells. Positive selection with CD4 microbeads enriched total CD4+ T cells. Notes on this clone: The antigen is unknown.

The TCR originated in an adult in good health and CMV-seronegative. The specimen sequenced was memory CD4+ T cells from blood.

The CDR3 region is CASSLDLWTSGGIYEQYF. CDR3 nucleotides: TGTGCCAGCAGCTTAGACTTGTGGACTAGCGGGGGGATCTACGAGCAGTACTTC. The J gene is TRBJ2-7, the V gene TRBV11-2; 14 bases agree with TRBD2. With V trimmed by 0 bases and J by 3 bases, 7 bases remained unmatched. Germline-derived CDR1 and CDR2 are SGHAT and FQNNGV. This CDR3 spans 18 amino acids. The full variable domain, rest sourced from reference TRBV11-2 and TRBJ2-7, is EAGVAQSPRYKIIEKRQSVAFWCNPISGHATLYWYQQILGQGPKLLIQFQNNGVVDDSQLPKDRFSAERLKGVDSTLKIQPAKLEDSAVYLCASSLDLWTSGGIYEQYFGPGTRLTVT.